The present TCR beta chain was sequenced within a study of cytomegalovirus exposure and HLA in healthy donors. Study at large: The study placed about four fifths of its 398 genotyped donors in the Caucasian-associated ancestry cluster.

General study findings and limits: Most TCR beta V segments were productive about 87% or about 30% of the time in an earlier analysis. There were reportedly fewer N-insertions in an Asian-associated ancestry cluster than the approximately 670-donor mean, in a later analysis. With later analysis, a missense DCLRE1C variant became linked to TCR beta V- and J-gene trimming.

Turning to this clone: Its antigen is still unknown.

In the PCR, 60 Vbeta and 13 Jbeta primers were used. Measured with immunoSEQ multiplex PCR; TCRdb has only the in-frame clones, and not every one. The repertoire table contains fewer than 150,000 clones. CDR3 length: 13 residues. With 7 bases removed from V and 8 bases from J, the gap between germline ends came to 12 bases. Looked up from germline, CDR1 is MNHEY and CDR2 is SVGAGI. Sequenced input: PBMCs. The clonotype was recovered from a woman in her sixties or seventies in good health and CMV-seronegative. The rearrangement uses TRBV6-5 and TRBJ1-6; D remains ambiguous. In nucleotides, the CDR3 is TGTGCCAGCAATCCGTCCGGTGATTCACCCCTCCACTTT. Translating gives CASNPSGDSPLHF.